This paragraph covers one T cell receptor (beta chain) sequence. Trimming cost V 4 bases and J 7 bases, with 13 bases left between them. CDR3 length equals 13 residues. Germline V gene data show CDR1 as SQVTM and CDR2 as ANQGSEA. Patients all relapsed after autologous stem cell transplantation, and there was variation in brentuximab vedotin exposure. The patients, who had relapsed/refractory classical Hodgkin lymphoma, achieved best responses of complete response, partial response or progressive disease. The protocol was immunoSEQ multiplex PCR, while the TCRdb copy is restricted to in-frame clones and leaves out a portion. Of roughly 20,000 clones listed, 65% to 75% are singletons. This entry belongs to a study of PD-1 blockade in classical Hodgkin lymphoma.

The material sequenced was peripheral blood mononuclear cells (PBMCs), taken at baseline. The rearrangement joins TRBV29-1 to TRBJ1-4, with a possible D match to TRBD1 (5 bases). The receptor comes from a human donor with classical Hodgkin lymphoma. For the CDR3, the DNA is TGCAGCGTTGCTACGGGGACCCTTGAAAAACTGTTTTTT. It codes for CSVATGTLEKLFF.